The clone carrying this T cell receptor beta chain was recorded a few times. Its target is unknown. This sample is drawn from a study of blood T cells in healthy people across ages. A sample-barcoded 5' primer and a J-beta primer mix were used in a second PCR of roughly 7 to 11 cycles. TCRdb processed the 5' RACE reads anew with MiXCR; each CDR3 protein has one entry. The sample includes approximately 810,000 distinct CDR3 sequences, 25% to 35% of them seen just once. Study findings and constraints: Strong correlation linked observed beta diversity and percent naive T cells.

The V gene's germline CDR1 is SGHRS and CDR2 YFSETQ. The CDR3 length is 13 residues. Trimming shortened V by 4 bases and J by 6 bases, and 13 bases separated the two germline ends. The receptor was isolated from a woman older than 75 in good health. Source material: blood. This rearrangement joins TRBV5-1 to TRBJ1-2, with D tentatively TRBD1 (6 bases). CDR3 nucleotide sequence: TGCGCCAGCAGCGGCGGCCAGGGGAATGGCTACACCTTC. This encodes CASSGGQGNGYTF.